This T cell receptor (beta chain) was found in a study of response to subunit inactivated influenza vaccine. In its sample, this clonotype was seen a few times. The antigen is undetermined. Each CDR3 protein is one row after TCRdb ran MiXCR on the RT-PCR reads. The table lists about 650,000 distinct CDR3 sequences, roughly 14% of them singletons. Study observations and caveats: Authors suggested few new T cells are recruited by each seasonal influenza vaccination.

This CDR3 spans 13 amino acids. V was pared by 3 bases and J by 5 bases, with 7 bases between. The specimen was PBMCs from blood, collected 11 to 12 days after vaccination. The chain has TRBV12-3 or TRBV12-4 and TRBJ2-2; unclear D gene. This sequence originates from a man aged 50 to 60 who received an inactivated influenza vaccine. CDR3 bases: TGTGCCAGCAGTTTCGATCTAACCGGGGAGCTGTTTTTT. Translating gives CASSFDLTGELFF.